What follows describes a single T cell receptor (beta chain). Germline V lookup: CDR1 MNHEY, CDR2 SMNVEV (reference sequence). This CDR3 has 14 residues. Trimming left V 3 bases short and J 4 bases short, with 10 bases between. The record originates from a study of blood T cell repertoires in COVID-19. Study background: Samples of COVID-19 (acute and convalescent) were obtained from the United States, Italy and Spain. The analysed material was cDNA or gDNA that came from T cells, B-cell-depleted T cells, or PBMCs.

Original data processing: Amplification from reference gene primers served as the basis for estimated nucleated cell counts. TCRdb's table, derived via immunoSEQ multiplex PCR, lists solely in-frame clones and lacks some. Clonal size and the V and J genes are those of that table, whereas D and trimming came from the DNA. This sample yields tens of thousands of clones, of which around 83% are seen a single time; around 12% belongs to the top ten. The source of this sequence is a human donor in a cohort sampled during active COVID-19. This chain links TRBV27 with TRBJ2-1; TRBD1 is a possible D gene (6 bases). The specimen was peripheral blood. The CDR3 DNA reads TGTGCCAGCAGTTTTTCAGGGACATACAATGAGCAGTTCTTC. As protein: CASSFSGTYNEQFF.